These 20 T cell receptor beta chains share one sample of origin, sequenced in a study of cytomegalovirus exposure and HLA in healthy donors. Primers for the PCR totalled 60 Vbeta and 13 Jbeta. Data came from immunoSEQ multiplex PCR; TCRdb stores just in-frame clones and leaves some out. The sample shows about 61,000 clones, around 87% of them seen only once. The sample consisted of PBMCs. Receptors were obtained from a man aged 18 to 35 in good health and CMV-seronegative.

This rearrangement joins TRBV5-1 to TRBJ2-7; D is uncertain. Trimming pared 1 base from V and 0 bases from J, leaving 8 bases between. The germline V gene has CDR1 SGHRS and CDR2 YFSETQ. The CDR3 runs to 14 residues. The CDR3 DNA sequence: TGCGCCAGCAGCTTGAATTCGGGCTCCTACGAGCAGTACTTC. Amino acids: CASSLNSGSYEQYF.

The CDR3 loop reads CASSSYQGPPGKLFF. The CDR3 coding sequence is TGTGCCAGCAGCTCTTACCAAGGACCACCGGGGAAACTGTTTTTT. The rearrangement uses TRBV5-4 and TRBJ1-4; D remains ambiguous. Looked up from germline, CDR1 is SGHNT and CDR2 is YYREEE (reference sequence). Trimming pared 3 bases from V and 11 bases from J, leaving 20 bases between. There are 15 residues in the CDR3.

This chain links TRBV6-1 with TRBJ2-1; 10 bases are shared with TRBD2. CDR1 and CDR2 (germline): MNHNS, SASEGT. V gave up 7 bases and J gave up 10 bases; unmatched junction bases: 7. This CDR3 is 13 amino acids long. The CDR3 is CASILLAGEEQFF. In DNA form, the CDR3 reads TGTGCCAGCATCCTCCTAGCGGGGGAGGAGCAGTTCTTC.

This clone was found a few times. The chain recombines TRBV6-6 with TRBJ1-2; no definite D call. The length of the CDR3 is 11 residues. Trimming took off 2 bases at V and 6 bases at J, with 4 bases between the two ends. Germline V gene data show CDR1 as MNHNY and CDR2 as SVGAGI (reference sequence). The CDR3 protein is CASSYVDGYTF. CDR3 sequence (DNA): TGTGCCAGCAGTTACGTCGATGGCTACACCTTC.

This clone is a singleton in its sample. The rearrangement links TRBV7-2 to TRBJ2-2; a weak D match, TRBD2 (5 bases). The germline gives CDR1 SGHTA, CDR2 FQGNSA. V lost 5 bases and J lost 4, with 14 bases in between. The CDR3 is made up of 15 amino acids. CDR3 residues: CASSLASTSTGELFF. The CDR3 bases are TGTGCCAGCAGCCTGGCTTCCACTAGCACCGGGGAGCTGTTTTTT.

V and J are TRBV5-1 and TRBJ1-6; 9 positions agree with TRBD1. V lost 3 bases, J lost 7 bases, and 14 bases stayed unmatched. Germline V gene sequence: CDR1 SGHRS, CDR2 YFSETQ. This CDR3 is built from 18 residues. CDR3 sequence reads: CASSSPPGDRAMNSPLHF. The CDR3, as DNA: TGCGCCAGCAGCTCCCCCCCGGGGGACAGGGCTATGAATTCACCCCTCCACTTT.

V usage is TRBV5-1 and J usage is TRBJ2-3, with TRBD1 matching over 8 bases. J was trimmed by 13 bases and V by 3 bases; bases with no gene match: 13. CDR1 SGHRS and CDR2 YFSETQ come from the germline V gene. The CDR3 runs 14 residues. The CDR3 nucleotides are TGCGCCAGCAGCTCCGACAGGGGCGCAGGTATCGAGTATTTT. Protein sequence: CASSSDRGAGIEYF.

The V gene is TRBV28, the J gene TRBJ1-1; the D is unclear. The V and J ends lost 8 bases and 3 bases respectively, with 4 bases between them. This CDR3 comprises 10 residues. The germline V gene encodes CDR1 MDHEN and CDR2 SYDVKM. The CDR3 bases are TGTGCCAGCTCCGACACTGAAGCTTTCTTT. Translating it yields CASSDTEAFF.

This clone was seen a single time. This chain links TRBV7-8 with TRBJ2-7, with D possibly matching TRBD2 (5 bases). V shed 5 bases and J shed 4 bases, with 15 bases lying between them. The CDR3 is 14 amino acids. CDR1 is SGHVS and CDR2 is FQNEAQ in the germline V gene. The CDR3 region is CASSHAGGGYEQYF. The CDR3, as DNA: TGTGCCAGCAGCCATGCGGGCGGCGGTTACGAGCAGTACTTC.

The chain recombines TRBV4-1 with TRBJ1-5; 7 bases are a match to TRBD1. The germline V gene has CDR1 MGHRA and CDR2 YSYEKL. CDR3 length equals 17 residues. With V trimmed by 4 bases and J by 4 bases, 13 bases remained unmatched. The CDR3 DNA follows: TGCGCCAGCAGCCCGAAAGGGGGCGGGGTGGGTAATCAGCCCCAGCATTTT. This sequence encodes CASSPKGGGVGNQPQHF.

The CDR3 nucleotides are TGTGCCAGCAGCTCTGGTTCGGGACAGGGGTTTGGTGGCTACACCTTC. It translates to CASSSGSGQGFGGYTF. The chain carries TRBV28 and TRBJ1-2; 10 bases are shared with TRBD1. This CDR3 contains 16 residues. Germline V gives CDR1 MDHEN, CDR2 SYDVKM. V lost 6 bases, J lost 7 bases, and 14 bases stayed unmatched.

The V and J genes are TRBV5-1 and TRBJ1-1; tentative D call: TRBD1 (6 bases). The V gene lost 0 bases and the J gene lost 5 bases, with 11 bases spanning the gap. The CDR3 length is 14 residues. The germline CDR1 and CDR2 sequences are SGHRS and YFSETQ. CDR3 DNA: TGCGCCAGCAGCTTGGTCAGGGGAGAAACTGAAGCTTTCTTT. Its protein product is CASSLVRGETEAFF.

This clone was recorded only once. The genes are TRBV9 and TRBJ2-1; 7 nucleotides agree with TRBD1. The CDR3 contains 13 residues. Trimming took 0 bases from V and 12 from J; bases not matched to a gene: 6. Germline V CDR1 and CDR2: SGDLS, YYNGEE. CDR3 nucleotide sequence: TGTGCCAGCAGCGTAGACGCACAGGGGCGGCAGTTCTTC. It specifies CASSVDAQGRQFF.

This sequence joins TRBV5-1 and TRBJ1-1; D is possibly TRBD1 (5 bases). This CDR3 has 14 amino acids. Per the germline V gene, CDR1 is SGHRS and CDR2 is YFSETQ. Trimming stripped 3 bases from V and 1 base from J, with 10 bases between. CDR3 residues: CASSSTDKNTEAFF. CDR3 bases: TGCGCCAGCAGCTCTACGGACAAGAACACTGAAGCTTTCTTT.

The chain uses TRBV4-1 and TRBJ2-5; TRBD2 matches 12 bases. Germline values: CDR1 MGHRA, CDR2 YSYEKL. J was trimmed by 5 bases and V by 1 base; bases with no gene match: 8. There are 17 residues in the CDR3. CDR3 DNA: TGCGCCAGCAGCCAAGGCCGACTAGCGGGGGCTCCGGAGACCCAGTACTTC. This codes for CASSQGRLAGAPETQYF.

The V call is TRBV11-1, the J call TRBJ1-6; D is unresolved. Germline V gives CDR1 SGHAT, CDR2 FQDESV (reference sequence). With 6 bases removed from V and 5 bases from J, the gap between germline ends came to 5 bases. The CDR3 is made up of 12 amino acids. The CDR3 loop is CASRTNNSPLHF. The CDR3 coding sequence is TGTGCCAGCAGGACTAATAATTCACCCCTCCACTTT.

This clone has a single count. The rearrangement joins TRBV23-1 to TRBJ1-1; TRBD1 matches 7 bases. TRBV23-1 is recorded as an ORF, its role being uncertain. The CDR3 is 15 amino acids. The V gene end was trimmed by 6 bases and the J gene end by 0 bases; junction bases not matched to a gene: 7. The CDR3 reads CASSRQGQLNTEAFF. Written as DNA, the CDR3 is TGCGCCAGCAGCAGACAGGGTCAATTGAACACTGAAGCTTTCTTT.

The chain combines TRBV28 with TRBJ2-7; TRBD2 matches at 13 bases. Germline assignment: CDR1 MDHEN and CDR2 SYDVKM. Trimming cost V 6 bases and J 4 bases; bases outside gene matches: 6. This CDR3 is 15 amino acids long. This chain's CDR3 is CASRPGLAGRYEQYF. The CDR3 DNA is TGTGCCAGCAGACCGGGACTAGCGGGGCGTTACGAGCAGTACTTC.

The CDR3 region has the DNA TGCGCCAGCAGCTGGGCGGGGAGAGGTACCGGGGAGCTGTTTTTT. Translated: CASSWAGRGTGELFF. The rearrangement joins TRBV5-1 to TRBJ2-2; possible D gene TRBD2, 6 bases. The V and J ends lost 3 bases and 5 bases respectively, with 14 bases between them. Germline V gives CDR1 SGHRS, CDR2 YFSETQ. This CDR3 comprises 15 residues.

This clone counts as medium-sized. The rearrangement uses TRBV7-4 and TRBJ1-2; TRBD1 matches at 7 bases. This CDR3 region has 18 residues. CDR1 and CDR2 (germline): SGHVT, SQSDAQ. J was trimmed by 0 bases and V by 5 bases; bases with no gene match: 15. The CDR3 bases are TGTGCCAGCAGCACAATGGGCCCGGGACAGTCCCCTAACTATGGCTACACCTTC. Protein product: CASSTMGPGQSPNYGYTF.